The 12 T cell receptor beta chains given below trace back to one sample, sequenced in a study of blood T cell repertoires in COVID-19. Libraries were prepared by immunoSEQ multiplex PCR; TCRdb keeps only in-frame clonotypes and omits some of them. The table records tens of thousands of clones, about 90% of them present only once. Material for sequencing was peripheral blood. The receptor set was obtained from a man in his 60s with active or convalescent COVID-19.

The chain recombines TRBV5-4 with TRBJ1-2; D uncertain. The V end lost 1 base, the J end lost 2 bases, and 18 bases lay between the germline ends. Germline CDR1 and CDR2: SGHNT and YYREEE (reference sequence). The CDR3 loop spans 17 amino acids. CDR3 sequence reads: CASSLPELAGPNYGYTF. In DNA form, the CDR3 reads TGTGCCAGCAGCTTGCCTGAGCTGGCAGGCCCAAACTATGGCTACACCTTC.

The chain is built from TRBV7-6 and TRBJ2-3; TRBD2 matches 11 bases. The CDR3 runs to 17 residues. The J segment lost 2 bases and the V segment lost 6 bases, leaving 10 bases of the junction unmatched. Germline V lookup: CDR1 SGHVS, CDR2 FNYEAQ. CDR3 amino acids: CASSSTLAGGLTDTQYF. CDR3 DNA: TGTGCCAGCAGTTCCACTTTAGCGGGGGGGCTCACAGATACGCAGTATTTT.

The DNA for the CDR3 is TGCGCCAGCAGGCCATCCGGGACAGAAGCTTTCTTT. This codes for CASRPSGTEAFF. The V and J genes are TRBV10-1 and TRBJ1-1; a weak D match, TRBD1 (6 bases). The length of the CDR3 is 12 residues. The germline CDR1 and CDR2 sequences are WNHNN and SYGVQD (reference sequence). Deletions cut 6 bases from V and 8 bases from J, with 13 bases between.

This clone has more than one count but fewer than ten. The chain has TRBV4-1 and TRBJ1-6, with 7 bases matching TRBD1. The CDR3 loop spans 13 amino acids. With 4 bases clipped from V and 11 bases from J, the junction kept 5 bases outside the gene matches. Germline V CDR1 and CDR2: MGHRA, YSYEKL. The DNA of the CDR3 is TGCGCCAGCAGCCCCCGACAGGGCCCACCCCTCCACTTT. It specifies CASSPRQGPPLHF.

The chain links TRBV24-1 to TRBJ2-2; D is perhaps TRBD1 (6 bases). Germline V gives CDR1 KGHDR, CDR2 SFDVKD. CDR3 size: 15 residues. Trimming shortened V by 5 bases and J by 4 bases, and 13 bases separated the two germline ends. CDR3 coding DNA: TGTGCCACCAGTGTTCAGGGGTCGGGCACCGGGGAGCTGTTTTTT. Amino acids: CATSVQGSGTGELFF.

The rearrangement links TRBV5-4 to TRBJ1-2, with D unclear. V lost 7 bases, J lost 4 bases, and 20 bases lay in between. Germline values: CDR1 SGHNT, CDR2 YYREEE (reference sequence). The CDR3 covers 15 residues. Written as DNA, the CDR3 is TGTGCCAGCCTTAACCCCACCAGCCTAGTCTATGGCTACACCTTC. Its protein product is CASLNPTSLVYGYTF.

DNA of the CDR3: TGCGCCAGCAGCTTGGGAGCTGGACAGGGGTCCTACAATGAGCAGTTCTTC. It encodes CASSLGAGQGSYNEQFF. The chain joins TRBV5-1 to TRBJ2-1, with 9 bases identical to TRBD1. This CDR3 contains 17 residues. Trimming at V came to 0 bases and at J to 1 base, leaving 5 bases not matched to a gene. Germline V lookup: CDR1 SGHRS, CDR2 YFSETQ.

This rearrangement joins TRBV28 to TRBJ1-5, with TRBD1 matching 7 bases. The CDR3 length is 15 residues. Germline CDR1 and CDR2: MDHEN and SYDVKM. Trimming at V came to 7 bases and at J to 5 bases, leaving 11 bases not matched to a gene. The CDR3 DNA is TGTGCCAGCACGACCCAAACAGGGGTCGATCAGCCCCAGCATTTT. This sequence encodes CASTTQTGVDQPQHF.

The chain has TRBV7-2 and TRBJ2-3, with D perhaps matching TRBD2 (6 bases). The germline CDR1 and CDR2 sequences are SGHTA and FQGNSA. The CDR3 extends over 15 amino acids. The V end lost 3 bases, the J end lost 2 bases, and 12 bases lay between the germline ends. The DNA of the CDR3 is TGTGCCAGCAGCTTCTCTGCGGGGTCCACAGATACGCAGTATTTT. Residues: CASSFSAGSTDTQYF.

This chain connects TRBV9 to TRBJ1-5; 7 positions match TRBD1. Germline CDR1 is SGDLS and CDR2 is YYNGEE. Trimming cost V 2 bases and J 1 base; bases outside gene matches: 0. The CDR3 runs to 14 residues. CDR3: CASSVGQSNQPQHF. The CDR3 DNA follows: TGTGCCAGCAGCGTGGGACAGAGCAATCAGCCCCAGCATTTT.

This chain joins TRBV5-1 and TRBJ1-6; D unclear. This CDR3 has 14 residues. Trimming removed 4 bases from V and 5 bases from J, with 10 bases in between. Looked up from germline, CDR1 is SGHRS and CDR2 is YFSETQ. This CDR3 reads CASSLAGNNSPLHF. The CDR3, as DNA: TGCGCCAGCAGCCTGGCGGGGAATAATTCACCCCTCCACTTT.

The J gene is TRBJ1-5, the V gene TRBV5-5; D uncertain. Trimming took off 0 bases at V and 2 bases at J, with 9 bases between the two ends. The V gene's germline CDR1 is SGHKS and CDR2 YYEKEE (reference sequence). CDR3 length: 15 residues. In DNA, the CDR3 is TGTGCCAGCAGCTTGGCCCTAGACGGCAATCAGCCCCAGCATTTT. Its translation: CASSLALDGNQPQHF.